This T cell receptor (beta chain) was retrieved from a study of shared clonotypes between healthy human individuals. The repertoire was sequenced with immunoSEQ multiplex PCR; TCRdb's copy has only in-frame clones and lacks some. Of some 2.1 million clones in the sample, around 93% were seen once. Naivety among CD8 cells was defined by CD45RO negativity and positive CCR7 selection, thereby excluding terminally differentiated effector memory CD45RA+ cells. The CDR3 contains 16 residues. Trimming shortened V by 1 base and J by 7 bases, and 17 bases separated the two germline ends. Germline V gene data show CDR1 as LNHDA and CDR2 as SQIVND (reference sequence).

This clonotype was sampled from a man aged 18 to 30 in good health. Some clones in this sample may be carry-over from other donors' samples. The sequencing input was naive CD8+ T cells from PBMCs. The rearrangement links TRBV19 to TRBJ2-1, with no clear D. Here the CDR3 reads CASSIGGFRTMNEQFF. DNA of the CDR3: TGTGCCAGTAGTATAGGCGGCTTCCGCACAATGAATGAGCAGTTCTTC.